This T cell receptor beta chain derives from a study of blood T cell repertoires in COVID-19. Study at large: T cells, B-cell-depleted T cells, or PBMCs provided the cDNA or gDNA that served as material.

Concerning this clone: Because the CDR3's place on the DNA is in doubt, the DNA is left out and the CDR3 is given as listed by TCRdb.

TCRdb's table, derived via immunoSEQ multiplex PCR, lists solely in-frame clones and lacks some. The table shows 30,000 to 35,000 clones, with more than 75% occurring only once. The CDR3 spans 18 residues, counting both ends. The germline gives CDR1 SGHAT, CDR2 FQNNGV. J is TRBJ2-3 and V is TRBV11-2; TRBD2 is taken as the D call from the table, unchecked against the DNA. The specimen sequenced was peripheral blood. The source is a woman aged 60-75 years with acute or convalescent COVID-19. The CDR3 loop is CASSFGNGGILSTDTQYF.